This paragraph reports one T cell receptor beta chain. Its antigen is currently not known. Per-nucleotide qualities are absent, and no much larger clonotype sits a single base away. Patients with a history of autoimmune disease or receiving systemic immunosuppression were excluded from the trial. Peripheral blood for TCR sequencing was collected from all dose cohorts at baseline, on cycle 4 day 1, and on cycle 7 day 1. The samples were drawn from a first-in-human, open-label, multicenter phase I dose-escalation trial of ivuxolimab. Adults with locally advanced or metastatic head and neck squamous cell, hepatocellular, melanoma or renal cell carcinoma were enrolled in the trial. CD4+ and CD8+ T cells were sorted separately from peripheral blood before TCR sequencing. These data originate in a study of OX40 agonist ivuxolimab in advanced cancers. With respect to the entire study: Ivuxolimab was an agonistic, fully human IgG2 monoclonal antibody directed against OX40 (CD134), a costimulatory receptor. Intravenous ivuxolimab was administered to patients every 2 weeks at six dose levels: 0.01, 0.1, 0.3, 1.5, 3 and 10 mg/kg. Of the approximately 53 patients in dose escalation, about 20 had hepatocellular carcinoma, roughly 15 had melanoma, 9 had renal cell carcinoma and 9 had head and neck cancer. In the dose-escalation cohort, 65% to 90% of patients were male, and the mean age was approximately 60 years, with a range of about 20 to 90. Prior anti-PD-1, anti-PD-L1 or anti-CTLA-4 therapy was permitted, and checkpoint inhibitors had been received by less than 45% of dose-escalation patients. Partial responses occurred in three dose-escalation patients, of whom one had hepatocellular carcinoma and two had cutaneous melanoma. The point of sequencing TCRbeta in the periphery was to test whether ivuxolimab changed TCR sequence diversity and drove clonal T-cell expansion. The paper describes the monotherapy dose-escalation part (N ≈ 50 patients) of the phase I trial of ivuxolimab.

V gives up 6 bases and J gives up 8 bases, and the segment between their germline ends measures 19 bases. Via the germline V gene, CDR1 is MNHEY and CDR2 SVGAGI. From its cysteine to its phenylalanine, the CDR3 spans 14 amino acids. Solely the CDR3 DNA is kept, with 42 bases framed from the first base. Genomic DNA was isolated from the sorted cells so that the TCRbeta CDR3 region could be sequenced. The immunoSEQ Assay was used to sequence the TCRbeta CDR3 regions. Sourced from immuneACCESS, this table was stored by TCRdb with only in-frame sequences that have V and J called. A share of the clones is absent; for the studies checked, an unresolved V gene accounts for under half, and the remainder has no known explanation. Present in this sample are about 110,000 clones, about 91% of which were seen just once. 0.66% of the sample comes from the top ten. What the authors observed across the whole study: At doses of 0.1 to 3.0 mg/kg, clonal expansion of both CD4+ and CD8+ blood T cells was observed from baseline to week 6. The antigen specificity of the peripheral T cells that underwent clonal expansion was not determined. Low levels of normalized T-cell clonal expansion were also seen in some patients who did not respond. Partial responders in the 0.1-3.0 mg/kg groups had among the lowest normalized peripheral clonal expansion, especially among CD8+ T cells. On average, CD8+ T cells showed more expanded clones than CD4+ T cells after ivuxolimab.

Recombination linked TRBV6-5 to TRBJ1-2, with TRBD1 perhaps the D gene, on 5 matching bases. The TCR sequence derives from an adult with an advanced solid tumor such as melanoma, head and neck, liver or kidney cancer. This sample comprised CD4+ or CD8+ T cells sorted from blood, obtained in a trial of the OX40 agonist ivuxolimab. The DNA is TGTGCCAGCAGACTTACCGGGGACTACGTCGGCTACACCTTC. Translated, this is CASRLTGDYVGYTF.